The rows below give T cell receptor beta chains drawn from one sample of a study of CD8 T cells in Susac syndrome. TCRdb used MiXCR to reprocess the immunoSEQ multiplex PCR reads, holding one entry per CDR3 protein. The sample shows 150,000 to 200,000 distinct CDR3 sequences, about 95% of them seen only once. What was sequenced was CD4+ T cells from PBMCs. These receptors all come from a human donor in good health. Both conserved end residues are part of each CDR3. The order of the fields is clone size, D gene, V gene, J gene, CDR3 DNA, CDR3 protein. The D gene is left open where the match is weak. Part of the rows lack a size; the others show once, few, many or a class for expanded clones.

abundance: .; d_gene: TRBD1; v_gene: TRBV9; j_gene: TRBJ1-6; CDR3nt: TGTGCCAGCAGCGTAGCTAGAGGGGGCAATTCACCCCTCCACTTT; CDR3aa: CASSVARGGNSPLHF
abundance: .; d_gene: .; v_gene: TRBV14; j_gene: TRBJ1-2; CDR3nt: TGTGCCAGCAGCCAAGATCTCGCAACCTATGGCTACACCTTC; CDR3aa: CASSQDLATYGYTF
abundance: .; d_gene: .; v_gene: TRBV30; j_gene: TRBJ2-7; CDR3nt: TGTGCCTGGAGCCCGAGCTCCTACGAGCAGTACTTC; CDR3aa: CAWSPSSYEQYF
abundance: .; d_gene: TRBD1; v_gene: TRBV20-1; j_gene: TRBJ2-3; CDR3nt: TGCAGTGCCTGGGACAGGGGCAAGACAGATACGCAGTATTTT; CDR3aa: CSAWDRGKTDTQYF
abundance: .; d_gene: TRBD1; v_gene: TRBV29-1; j_gene: TRBJ2-5; CDR3nt: TGCAGCGTTGATTGGACAGGTATCAAGACCCAGTACTTC; CDR3aa: CSVDWTGIKTQYF
abundance: .; d_gene: TRBD2; v_gene: TRBV9; j_gene: TRBJ2-5; CDR3nt: TGTGCCAGCAGCGTAGTACTAGCGGGGAGTGAGACCCAGTACTTC; CDR3aa: CASSVVLAGSETQYF
abundance: .; d_gene: TRBD2; v_gene: TRBV30; j_gene: TRBJ2-5; CDR3nt: TGTGCCTGGAGTCCTATAGCGGGGGGGAGGCAAGAGACCCAGTACTTC; CDR3aa: CAWSPIAGGRQETQYF
abundance: .; d_gene: TRBD1; v_gene: TRBV30; j_gene: TRBJ2-2; CDR3nt: TGTGCCTGGAGTCGACCCGACAGGGGCGCCGGGGAGCTGTTTTTT; CDR3aa: CAWSRPDRGAGELFF
abundance: .; d_gene: .; v_gene: TRBV20-1; j_gene: TRBJ2-5; CDR3nt: TGCAGTGCTAGAGATACCCAAGAGACCCAGTACTTC; CDR3aa: CSARDTQETQYF
abundance: few; d_gene: .; v_gene: TRBV3-1; j_gene: TRBJ1-5; CDR3nt: TGTGCCAGCAGCCAGGGGGGAGATCAGCCCCAGCATTTT; CDR3aa: CASSQGGDQPQHF
abundance: .; d_gene: TRBD2; v_gene: TRBV20-1; j_gene: TRBJ2-1; CDR3nt: TGCAGTGCTGCGACTAGCGGGGGGTATGACAATGAGCAGTTCTTC; CDR3aa: CSAATSGGYDNEQFF
abundance: .; d_gene: TRBD2; v_gene: TRBV20-1; j_gene: TRBJ2-7; CDR3nt: TGCAGTGCAAGGACTAGCGGGGGGGCCGACGAGCAGTACTTC; CDR3aa: CSARTSGGADEQYF
abundance: .; d_gene: TRBD2; v_gene: TRBV5-1; j_gene: TRBJ2-3; CDR3nt: TGCGCCAGCGCAGATAGCGGGAGCACAGATACGCAGTATTTT; CDR3aa: CASADSGSTDTQYF
abundance: .; d_gene: TRBD2; v_gene: TRBV29-1; j_gene: TRBJ2-3; CDR3nt: TGCAGCGTTGCGGCGCGGGGGGTCACAGATACGCAGTATTTT; CDR3aa: CSVAARGVTDTQYF
abundance: .; d_gene: .; v_gene: TRBV10-3; j_gene: TRBJ2-1; CDR3nt: TGTGCCATCAGTGACGTCGGCTCATACAATGAGCAGTTCTTC; CDR3aa: CAISDVGSYNEQFF
abundance: .; d_gene: TRBD1; v_gene: TRBV20-1; j_gene: TRBJ1-2; CDR3nt: TGCAGTGCTAGAAGCCGGGACAGGGGCCTTGGCTACACCTTC; CDR3aa: CSARSRDRGLGYTF
abundance: .; d_gene: .; v_gene: TRBV24-1; j_gene: TRBJ1-5; CDR3nt: TGTGCCACCAGTGCCGGACAACAGCAGCCCCAGCATTTT; CDR3aa: CATSAGQQQPQHF
abundance: .; d_gene: .; v_gene: TRBV12-3/TRBV12-4; j_gene: TRBJ2-3; CDR3nt: TGTGCCAGCAGTTTTGGGGGGGCCACAGATACGCAGTATTTT; CDR3aa: CASSFGGATDTQYF
abundance: .; d_gene: .; v_gene: TRBV4-3; j_gene: TRBJ2-3; CDR3nt: TGCGCCAGCAGCCAAGATGTCGGACCCCACCGCGCAGATACGCAGTATTTT; CDR3aa: CASSQDVGPHRADTQYF
abundance: .; d_gene: .; v_gene: TRBV20-1; j_gene: TRBJ1-1; CDR3nt: TGCAGTGCTAGAGCAGTTCGGATAGGGGGGGCGAACACTGAAGCTTTCTTT; CDR3aa: CSARAVRIGGANTEAFF
abundance: .; d_gene: TRBD2; v_gene: TRBV9; j_gene: TRBJ2-5; CDR3nt: TGTGCCAGCAGCCCAACGGGACTAGCGGGGGAAGAGACCCAGTACTTC; CDR3aa: CASSPTGLAGEETQYF
abundance: .; d_gene: TRBD1; v_gene: TRBV30; j_gene: TRBJ1-1; CDR3nt: TGTGCCACCGGACAGGGAGGCACTGAAGCTTTCTTT; CDR3aa: CATGQGGTEAFF
abundance: .; d_gene: .; v_gene: TRBV7-2; j_gene: TRBJ2-7; CDR3nt: TGTGCCAGCAGCTTAGCGCGCAGGGGCGACTACGAGCAGTACTTC; CDR3aa: CASSLARRGDYEQYF
abundance: .; d_gene: .; v_gene: TRBV20-1; j_gene: TRBJ1-5; CDR3nt: TGCAGTGCTAGAGAAGAAGGAAATCAGCCCCAGCATTTT; CDR3aa: CSAREEGNQPQHF
abundance: .; d_gene: .; v_gene: TRBV20-1; j_gene: TRBJ2-5; CDR3nt: TGCAGTGGCTCGGACGGGCCACAAGAGACCCAGTACTTC; CDR3aa: CSGSDGPQETQYF
abundance: .; d_gene: .; v_gene: TRBV5-1; j_gene: TRBJ1-6; CDR3nt: TGCGCCAGCAGCTTGGAGGGATCGAATTCACCCCTCCACTTT; CDR3aa: CASSLEGSNSPLHF
abundance: .; d_gene: .; v_gene: TRBV7-9; j_gene: TRBJ2-3; CDR3nt: TGTGCCAGCAGCAATCCCGGAAGGGATACGCAGTATTTT; CDR3aa: CASSNPGRDTQYF
abundance: .; d_gene: TRBD2; v_gene: TRBV12-3/TRBV12-4; j_gene: TRBJ2-5; CDR3nt: TGTGCCAGCAGCCCACTAGCGAGTCTCGAGACCCAGTACTTC; CDR3aa: CASSPLASLETQYF
abundance: .; d_gene: .; v_gene: TRBV19; j_gene: TRBJ1-6; CDR3nt: TGTGCCAGTACCTCCTTCGCGAGAGATTCACCCCTCCACTTT; CDR3aa: CASTSFARDSPLHF
abundance: .; d_gene: .; v_gene: TRBV20-1; j_gene: TRBJ2-5; CDR3nt: TGCAGTGCTAGAGATCCCAGGGGCGGAGAGACCCAGTACTTC; CDR3aa: CSARDPRGGETQYF
abundance: .; d_gene: .; v_gene: TRBV20-1; j_gene: TRBJ1-5; CDR3nt: TGCAGTGCTAGGACAGCGAACAATCAGCCCCAGCATTTT; CDR3aa: CSARTANNQPQHF
abundance: .; d_gene: TRBD1; v_gene: TRBV6-1; j_gene: TRBJ2-6; CDR3nt: TGTGCCAGCAGTATGGACAGGGCCGGGGCCAACGTCCTGACTTTC; CDR3aa: CASSMDRAGANVLTF
abundance: .; d_gene: .; v_gene: TRBV7-9; j_gene: TRBJ1-2; CDR3nt: TGTGCCAGCAGCTCCCTCGAAGCGCAGAGCTATGGCTACACCTTC; CDR3aa: CASSSLEAQSYGYTF
abundance: .; d_gene: .; v_gene: TRBV5-4; j_gene: TRBJ2-1; CDR3nt: TGTGCCAGCAGCTTGGGTGGGGGGCCGTACAATGAGCAGTTCTTC; CDR3aa: CASSLGGGPYNEQFF
abundance: .; d_gene: .; v_gene: TRBV4-3; j_gene: TRBJ2-3; CDR3nt: TGCGCCAGCAGCCAAGAGGCAGGGAATACGCAGTATTTT; CDR3aa: CASSQEAGNTQYF
abundance: .; d_gene: TRBD1; v_gene: TRBV2; j_gene: TRBJ1-2; CDR3nt: TGTGCCAGCAGTATGGGACAGTCCTTTGGCTACACCTTC; CDR3aa: CASSMGQSFGYTF
abundance: .; d_gene: .; v_gene: TRBV7-2; j_gene: TRBJ1-5; CDR3nt: TGTGCCAGCAGCTTAGACCAAACCCGCAATCAGCCCCAGCATTTT; CDR3aa: CASSLDQTRNQPQHF
abundance: once; d_gene: .; v_gene: TRBV2; j_gene: TRBJ1-5; CDR3nt: TGTGCCAGCAGTGAAAGAGGGGGCAATCAGCCCCAGCATTTT; CDR3aa: CASSERGGNQPQHF